Below are 19 T cell receptor beta chains sequenced from a single sample in a study of OX40 agonist ivuxolimab in advanced cancers. Here immunoSEQ multiplex PCR was the method, and the copy in TCRdb shows in-frame clones only, minus some. The profile shows about 92,000 clones, 91% of them singletons. Sequencing was performed on CD4+ or CD8+ T cells sorted from blood, taken in a trial of the OX40 agonist ivuxolimab. These receptors all come from an adult with an advanced solid tumor such as melanoma, head and neck, liver or kidney cancer.

The chain links TRBV27 to TRBJ2-1, with TRBD2 matching 14 bases. V was clipped by 2 bases and J by 10 bases; unmatched bases: 4. Germline CDR1 is MNHEY and CDR2 is SMNVEV (reference sequence). The CDR3 extends over 15 amino acids. The DNA of the CDR3 is TGTGCCAGCAGTTTAGGGACTAGCGGGAGAAGGGAGCAGTTCTTC. It is translated as CASSLGTSGRREQFF.

The rearrangement uses TRBV9 and TRBJ2-7; 11 nucleotides agree with TRBD1. Losses at the gene ends were 4 bases for V and 4 bases for J; bases not matched to a gene: 7. This CDR3 contains 15 residues. Germline CDR1 and CDR2: SGDLS and YYNGEE. The CDR3 DNA reads as TGTGCCAGCAGCAGTGGGGACAGGGGGAGGTACGAGCAGTACTTC. This gives the protein CASSSGDRGRYEQYF.

The chain is built from TRBV14 and TRBJ1-1; 8 nucleotides match TRBD1. The CDR3 is 15 residues long. Germline loops: CDR1 SGHDN, CDR2 FVKESK. The junction had 10 bases not matched to a gene; V was cut back by 4 bases and J by 6 bases. CDR3 nucleotides: TGTGCCAGCAGCCCTAGACAGGGGCTAGTGCCTGAAGCTTTCTTT. Residues: CASSPRQGLVPEAFF.

This sequence joins TRBV20-1 and TRBJ2-2, with D possibly being TRBD2 (5 bases). CDR3 length: 11 amino acids. CDR1 is DFQATT and CDR2 is SNEGSKA in the germline V gene (reference sequence). V lost 3 bases and J 8 bases, leaving 7 bases between the germline ends. The CDR3 region has the DNA TGCAGTGCTAGCGGGGAGGGGGAGCTGTTTTTT. Translation gives CSASGEGELFF.

This chain uses TRBV28 with TRBJ1-5; D remains unclear. The germline V gene has CDR1 MDHEN and CDR2 SYDVKM. The CDR3 is 13 amino acids. V was pared by 7 bases and J by 7 bases, with 14 bases between. The DNA of the CDR3 is TGTGCCAGCATTCCTCAAGGATGGCAGCCCCAGCATTTT. It codes for CASIPQGWQPQHF.

The chain carries TRBV9 and TRBJ1-2, with D unresolved. Trimming removed 1 base from V and 0 bases from J, with 10 bases in between. The CDR3 is made up of 15 amino acids. Germline CDR1 and CDR2: SGDLS and YYNGEE. CDR3 sequence: CASSVSSLTNYGYTF. DNA for the CDR3: TGTGCCAGCAGCGTATCATCTTTAACTAACTATGGCTACACCTTC.

In DNA form, the CDR3 reads TGTGCCAGCAGCCTTTCCCCACGGATAGGGGAGCTGTTTTTT. Encoded protein: CASSLSPRIGELFF. The chain is built from TRBV9 and TRBJ2-2; no clear D gene. This CDR3 is 14 amino acids long. V was trimmed by 4 bases and J by 8 bases, leaving 15 bases between them. Germline values: CDR1 SGDLS, CDR2 YYNGEE.

A remark on this clone: Other DNA variants within this sample encode the same CDR3. The chain joins TRBV7-2 to TRBJ2-7; TRBD2 agrees at 9 bases. With V trimmed by 1 base and J by 2 bases, 6 bases remained unmatched. Germline V gene sequence: CDR1 SGHTA, CDR2 FQGNSA. CDR3 length: 16 residues. CDR3 residues: CASSLVAGVPTYEQYF. The CDR3, as DNA: TGTGCCAGCAGCTTAGTAGCGGGAGTCCCCACCTACGAGCAGTACTTC.

The V gene is TRBV27, the J gene TRBJ2-2, with TRBD2 matching 8 bases. V trimming: 6 bases; J trimming: 4 bases; junction bases outside the gene matches: 7. This CDR3 is 15 amino acids long. CDR1 is MNHEY and CDR2 is SMNVEV in the germline V gene (reference sequence). In DNA form, the CDR3 reads TGTGCCAGCAGCCTCAGCGGGAGTGTCACCGGGGAGCTGTTTTTT. Amino acid sequence: CASSLSGSVTGELFF.

This chain links TRBV18 with TRBJ1-1, with D maybe TRBD1 (6 bases). The CDR3 sequence is 13 residues long. The V and J ends lost 5 bases and 3 bases respectively, with 10 bases between them. The V gene's germline CDR1 is KGHSH and CDR2 LQKENI. The CDR3 DNA reads TGTGCCAGCTCAAAAGGGGGGGACACTGAAGCTTTCTTT. Translating it yields CASSKGGDTEAFF.

This chain uses TRBV5-5 with TRBJ2-3; D gene uncertain. This CDR3 has 15 residues. Germline V CDR1 and CDR2: SGHKS, YYEKEE (reference sequence). V was trimmed by 2 bases and J by 2 bases, leaving 12 bases between them. CDR3 DNA: TGTGCCAGCAGCTTACGGACGTTGAACACAGATACGCAGTATTTT. Residues: CASSLRTLNTDTQYF.

The chain is built from TRBV19 and TRBJ2-5; possibly TRBD1 for D (5 bases). In germline, CDR1 is LNHDA, CDR2 SQIVND (reference sequence). Trimming took off 3 bases at V and 3 bases at J, with 11 bases between the two ends. This CDR3 has 14 amino acids. The CDR3 nucleotides are TGTGCCAGTAGTATTGGGGCCCCAGAAGAGACCCAGTACTTC. Translating gives CASSIGAPEETQYF.

The chain has TRBV5-8 and TRBJ2-7, with unresolved D. The CDR3 has 15 amino acids. CDR1 is SGHTS and CDR2 is YDEGEE in the germline V gene. Trimming left V 1 base short and J 3 bases short, with 14 bases between. In DNA form, the CDR3 reads TGTGCCAGCAGCTTGCAGGAGAATCGCATCTACGAGCAGTACTTC. This codes for CASSLQENRIYEQYF.

This chain uses TRBV19 with TRBJ2-3; D gene unclear. CDR1 and CDR2 from the germline V gene are LNHDA and SQIVND (reference sequence). The CDR3 covers 14 residues. The V gene lost 1 base and the J gene lost 4 bases, with 9 bases spanning the gap. The CDR3 loop is CASSIARAADTQYF. The CDR3 nucleotides read TGTGCCAGTAGTATAGCCCGGGCAGCAGATACGCAGTATTTT.

The J gene is TRBJ1-2, the V gene TRBV2, with 9 positions matching TRBD1. The CDR3 totals 16 residues. Germline CDR1 is SNHLY and CDR2 is FYNNEI. Trimming removed 7 bases from V and 6 bases from J; junction bases left unmatched: 15. The CDR3 sequence: CASILGTSGTGNGYTF. DNA of the CDR3: TGTGCCAGCATTCTGGGGACCAGCGGGACAGGGAATGGCTACACCTTC.

This chain connects TRBV6-5 to TRBJ1-2; D gene ambiguous. The V end was cut by 5 bases, the J end by 7 bases, with 20 bases between. The CDR3 sequence is 15 residues long. Germline CDR1 and CDR2: MNHEY and SVGAGI. CDR3 in DNA: TGTGCCAGCAGTGCGGGTGGGAGGGTTGACTTTGGCTACACCTTC. Its translation is CASSAGGRVDFGYTF.

The chain joins TRBV6-6 to TRBJ1-2; D perhaps matches TRBD1 (5 bases). This CDR3 spans 13 amino acids. V was cut by 4 bases and J by 6 bases, with 12 bases left in between. The germline gives CDR1 MNHNY, CDR2 SVGAGI (reference sequence). The CDR3 loop reads CASSLVGDDGYTF. CDR3 nucleotides: TGTGCCAGCAGTTTGGTAGGGGATGATGGCTACACCTTC.

V usage is TRBV6-1 and J usage is TRBJ2-7, with D perhaps matching TRBD1 (7 bases). Germline V gene lookup returns CDR1 MNHNS and CDR2 SASEGT. V dropped 0 bases and J dropped 5 bases, with 17 bases sitting between them. The CDR3 has 16 residues. CDR3 nucleotide sequence: TGTGCCAGCAGTGAAGCCTCGACAGGGAGGATGAACGAGCAGTACTTC. Its protein is CASSEASTGRMNEQYF.

The chain couples TRBV28 to TRBJ1-1; D gene ambiguous. In germline, CDR1 is MDHEN, CDR2 SYDVKM. V lost 8 bases and J lost 4, with 11 bases in between. The CDR3 runs 12 residues. In DNA, the CDR3 is TGTGCCAGCGCGAGGGATCGCACTGAAGCTTTCTTT. This sequence encodes CASARDRTEAFF.